Below are 16 T cell receptor beta chains sequenced from a single sample in a study of blood T cell repertoires in COVID-19. The method was immunoSEQ multiplex PCR; TCRdb's version includes in-frame clones alone and lacks a portion of them. Of 200,000 to 250,000 clones listed, under 90% are singletons. The source material was PBMCs or T cells enriched from blood (not recorded which). The receptors were sampled from a woman between 40 and 55 years old who had been exposed to COVID-19.

The chain employs TRBV4-1 and TRBJ1-4; D is possibly TRBD1 (5 bases). V was pared by 4 bases and J by 6 bases, with 18 bases between. The CDR3 contains 16 residues. Germline-derived CDR1 and CDR2 are MGHRA and YSYEKL. CDR3 DNA: TGCGCCAGCAGCCGACCTCCCGGAGGGGTAGATGAAAAACTGTTTTTT. Amino acid sequence: CASSRPPGGVDEKLFF.

This sequence joins TRBV28 and TRBJ1-1; perhaps TRBD1 as D (6 bases). V was trimmed by 6 bases and J by 5 bases, leaving 10 bases between them. The CDR3 extends over 12 amino acids. The germline V gene encodes CDR1 MDHEN and CDR2 SYDVKM. This CDR3 is CASSTGSTEAFF. CDR3 nucleotide sequence: TGTGCCAGCAGCACAGGGTCTACTGAAGCTTTCTTT.

The rearrangement uses TRBV7-3 and TRBJ2-1; a possible D gene is TRBD2 (5 bases). The CDR3 runs 15 residues. The germline CDR1 and CDR2 sequences are SGHTA and FQGTGA. Deletions cut 5 bases from V and 6 bases from J, with 17 bases between. The CDR3 bases are TGTGCCAGCAGCCCCGGGGTGGGTTGGGGCAATGAGCAGTTCTTC. Translation gives CASSPGVGWGNEQFF.

This rearrangement joins TRBV6-1 to TRBJ2-7, with TRBD2 identical over 7 bases. Germline V gene lookup returns CDR1 MNHNS and CDR2 SASEGT. J lost 3 bases, V lost 2 bases, and 4 bases had no gene match. The CDR3 totals 14 residues. CDR3 amino acids: CASSEMTSIYEQYF. The CDR3 DNA reads as TGTGCCAGCAGTGAAATGACTAGCATCTACGAGCAGTACTTC.

This sequence joins TRBV7-3 and TRBJ1-1; D gene ambiguous. Germline V gives CDR1 SGHTA, CDR2 FQGTGA. The V and J ends lost 5 bases and 1 base respectively, with 11 bases between them. The CDR3 spans 14 residues. DNA of the CDR3: TGTGCCAGCAGCCCCATGGGCAGGAACACTGAAGCTTTCTTT. The encoded protein is CASSPMGRNTEAFF.

This chain joins TRBV18 and TRBJ2-1, with 9 nucleotides matching TRBD1. In germline, CDR1 is KGHSH, CDR2 LQKENI. The CDR3 is 14 amino acids. V was clipped by 3 bases and J by 3 bases; unmatched bases: 0. CDR3 sequence: CASSPGQGYNEQFF. CDR3 DNA sequence: TGTGCCAGCTCACCGGGACAGGGCTACAATGAGCAGTTCTTC.

This clone was picked up a small number of times. The genes are TRBV7-6 and TRBJ1-1; D call uncertain. Trimming removed 5 bases at V and 0 bases at J, with 7 bases between. CDR3 length: 13 residues. CDR1 is SGHVS and CDR2 is FNYEAQ in the germline V gene. The DNA for the CDR3 is TGTGCCAGCAGCCCTACGATGAACACTGAAGCTTTCTTT. It codes for CASSPTMNTEAFF.

Turning to this clone: A read error may account for a junction end that differs from germline. This chain uses TRBV4-1 with TRBJ2-4; a weak D match, TRBD1 (7 bases). The length of the CDR3 is 17 residues. In germline, CDR1 is MGHRA, CDR2 YSYEKL. CDR3 coding DNA: TGCGCCAGCAGCCCCGCTCAGGGGGGAAGGGGCCTTCCCCAACTGGACTTC. Protein product: CASSPAQGGRGLPQLDF.

V and J are TRBV3-1 (or the pseudogene TRBV3-2) and TRBJ1-2; TRBD1 is a possible D gene (5 bases). The CDR3 consists of 12 residues. The V end was cut by 7 bases, the J end by 8 bases, with 14 bases between. Germline V CDR1 and CDR2: LGHDT, YNNKEL (reference sequence). CDR3 nucleotide sequence: TGTGCCAGCAACCTCAGGGATGGGGGCTACACCTTC. Protein: CASNLRDGGYTF.

This chain connects TRBV7-2 to TRBJ2-3, with 8 positions matching TRBD2. The length of the CDR3 is 15 residues. Germline CDR1 SGHTA, CDR2 FQGNSA. The V segment lost 5 bases and the J segment 4 bases; nucleotides outside the gene matches: 8. The CDR3 sequence: CASSPDGGGADTQYF. CDR3 nucleotides: TGTGCCAGCAGCCCAGACGGGGGGGGTGCAGATACGCAGTATTTT.

The chain has TRBV27 and TRBJ1-3; D might be TRBD1 (6 bases). Germline CDR1 and CDR2: MNHEY and SMNVEV (reference sequence). The V end lost 7 bases, the J end lost 0 bases, and 13 bases lay between the germline ends. This CDR3 contains 15 residues. CDR3: CASKSQGISGNTIYF. CDR3 sequence (DNA): TGTGCCAGCAAGAGTCAGGGGATCTCTGGAAACACCATATATTTT.

The count of this clone is one. V usage is TRBV28 and J usage is TRBJ1-2, with TRBD1 matching 8 bases. Trimming removed 4 bases from V and 0 bases from J; junction bases left unmatched: 4. Germline V CDR1 and CDR2: MDHEN, SYDVKM. This CDR3 comprises 15 residues. CDR3 coding DNA: TGTGCCAGCAGTTCTACAGGGGGTACTAACTATGGCTACACCTTC. This codes for CASSSTGGTNYGYTF.

The J gene is TRBJ2-7, the V gene TRBV7-2, with D unresolved. This CDR3 region has 15 residues. Germline assignment: CDR1 SGHTA and CDR2 FQGNSA. The V and J ends lost 1 base and 0 bases respectively, with 10 bases between them. DNA for the CDR3: TGTGCCAGCAGCTTAGGACTCGGATCCTCCTACGAGCAGTACTTC. Its protein product is CASSLGLGSSYEQYF.

This clone was seen only once. The J gene is TRBJ1-6, the V gene TRBV7-9; D is uncertain. Trimming took off 1 base at V and 4 bases at J, with 17 bases between the two ends. The CDR3 length is 18 residues. CDR1 and CDR2 from the germline V gene are SEHNR and FQNEAQ (reference sequence). Written as DNA, the CDR3 is TGTGCCAGCAGCTTAGTAGGGCAGAGTCGAGGGTATAATTCACCCCTCCACTTT. Residues: CASSLVGQSRGYNSPLHF.

Worth noting for this clone: One junction end does not reproduce the germline sequence, and a read error may be involved. This chain joins TRBV19 and TRBJ1-4; TRBD1 aligns across 8 bases. The CDR3 runs to 15 residues. CDR1 and CDR2 (germline): LNHDA, SQIVND (reference sequence). This CDR3 is CASRIDAGGNEKLFF. CDR3 bases: TGTGCCAGTAGAATAGATGCAGGGGGCAATGAAAAACTGTTTTTT.

The rearrangement joins TRBV19 to TRBJ2-1, with a possible D match to TRBD2 (7 bases). The V gene's germline CDR1 is LNHDA and CDR2 SQIVND (reference sequence). There are 14 residues in the CDR3. Trimming took off 5 bases at V and 4 bases at J, with 12 bases between the two ends. The CDR3 reads CASSGGARYNEQFF. CDR3 nucleotides: TGTGCCAGTAGTGGGGGGGCCAGGTACAATGAGCAGTTCTTC.